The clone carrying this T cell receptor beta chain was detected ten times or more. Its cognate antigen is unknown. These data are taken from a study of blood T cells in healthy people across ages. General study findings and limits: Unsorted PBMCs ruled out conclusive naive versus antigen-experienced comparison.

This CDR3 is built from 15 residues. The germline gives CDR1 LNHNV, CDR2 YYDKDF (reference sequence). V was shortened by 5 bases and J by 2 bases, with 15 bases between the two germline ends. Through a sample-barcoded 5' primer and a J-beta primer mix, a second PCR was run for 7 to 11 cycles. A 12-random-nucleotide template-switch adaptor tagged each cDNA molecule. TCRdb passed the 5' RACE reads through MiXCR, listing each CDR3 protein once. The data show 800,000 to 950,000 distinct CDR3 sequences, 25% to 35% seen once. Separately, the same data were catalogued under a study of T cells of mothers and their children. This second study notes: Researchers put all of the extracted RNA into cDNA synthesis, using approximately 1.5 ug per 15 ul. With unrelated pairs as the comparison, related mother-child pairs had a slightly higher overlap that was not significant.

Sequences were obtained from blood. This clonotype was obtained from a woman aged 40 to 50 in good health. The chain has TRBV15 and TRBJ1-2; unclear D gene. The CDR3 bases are TGTGCCACCAGCCAGAGACCCTCACCGAACTATGGCTACACCTTC. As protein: CATSQRPSPNYGYTF.